The rows below give T cell receptor beta chains drawn from one sample of a study of shared clonotypes between healthy human individuals. Data came from immunoSEQ multiplex PCR; TCRdb stores just in-frame clones and leaves some out. This sample has around 2.1 million clones, with about 92% found just once. Material for sequencing was naive CD8+ T cells from PBMCs. These receptors came from a man aged 18-30 years in good health. Some clones in this sample may be carry-over from other donors' samples. Each CDR3 is given with its conserved first and last residue. The D gene is left open where the match is weak.

cdr3_nt: TGTGCCAGCGGGAGTGGATACACCGGGGAGCTGTTTTTT; cdr3_aa: CASGSGYTGELFF; j_call: TRBJ2-2; v_call: TRBV11-2; d_call: NA
cdr3_nt: TGTGCCAGCAGCGTAGTGGCAGGGTCGGAGACCCAGTACTTC; cdr3_aa: CASSVVAGSETQYF; j_call: TRBJ2-5; v_call: TRBV9; d_call: NA
cdr3_nt: TGTGCCAGCAGCGGAGTATCTGAAGCTTTCTTT; cdr3_aa: CASSGVSEAFF; j_call: TRBJ1-1; v_call: TRBV9; d_call: NA
cdr3_nt: TGTGCCAGCAGTTACTCGGGCAGGTTCTCTGGAAACACCATATATTTT; cdr3_aa: CASSYSGRFSGNTIYF; j_call: TRBJ1-3; v_call: TRBV6-5; d_call: NA
cdr3_nt: TGTGCCAGCAGCTTACAGGGAGGGATCCATGAGCAGTTCTTC; cdr3_aa: CASSLQGGIHEQFF; j_call: TRBJ2-1; v_call: TRBV5-6; d_call: NA
cdr3_nt: TGTGCCAGTAGCTGGACCATCGATCAGCCCCAGCATTTT; cdr3_aa: CASSWTIDQPQHF; j_call: TRBJ1-5; v_call: TRBV19; d_call: NA
cdr3_nt: TGTGCCAGCAGCACAAACAGGGTCGGCAATCAGCCCCAGCATTTT; cdr3_aa: CASSTNRVGNQPQHF; j_call: TRBJ1-5; v_call: TRBV21-1; d_call: NA
cdr3_nt: TGTGCCAGCAGCTGGGGTGGCGGGGGCCCCAAAGGGCAGTTCTTC; cdr3_aa: CASSWGGGGPKGQFF; j_call: TRBJ2-1; v_call: TRBV5-6; d_call: NA
cdr3_nt: TGTGCCAGCAGCGTAGTGGATGGCCGGTTAAGGACAGCGCTAACCTCTGGGGCCAACGTCCTGACTTTC; cdr3_aa: CASSVVDGRLRTALTSGANVLTF; j_call: TRBJ2-6; v_call: TRBV9; d_call: NA
cdr3_nt: TGTGCCAGCAGCATGATAGCGGGAACGATCTACGAGCAGTACTTC; cdr3_aa: CASSMIAGTIYEQYF; j_call: TRBJ2-7; v_call: TRBV11-2; d_call: TRBD2
cdr3_nt: TGCGCCAGCAGCGAAACTAGCGGGAGCCCCCACGAGCAGTACTTC; cdr3_aa: CASSETSGSPHEQYF; j_call: TRBJ2-7; v_call: TRBV5-1; d_call: TRBD2
cdr3_nt: TGCGCCAGCAGCCTTGAACAGGGGAACACCGGGGAGCTGTTTTTT; cdr3_aa: CASSLEQGNTGELFF; j_call: TRBJ2-2; v_call: TRBV4-1; d_call: NA
cdr3_nt: TGTGCCAGCAGCTTACGGGCGTTCAGTTACGAGCAGTACTTC; cdr3_aa: CASSLRAFSYEQYF; j_call: TRBJ2-7; v_call: TRBV11-2; d_call: NA
cdr3_nt: TGTGCCAGCAGCTCGAGACTAGCGGGAGACCAGCTTCAAGAGACCCAGTACTTC; cdr3_aa: CASSSRLAGDQLQETQYF; j_call: TRBJ2-5; v_call: TRBV13; d_call: TRBD2
cdr3_nt: TGTGCCAGCAGTTTATCCACTAGGACCGGGGAGCTGTTTTTT; cdr3_aa: CASSLSTRTGELFF; j_call: TRBJ2-2; v_call: TRBV27; d_call: NA